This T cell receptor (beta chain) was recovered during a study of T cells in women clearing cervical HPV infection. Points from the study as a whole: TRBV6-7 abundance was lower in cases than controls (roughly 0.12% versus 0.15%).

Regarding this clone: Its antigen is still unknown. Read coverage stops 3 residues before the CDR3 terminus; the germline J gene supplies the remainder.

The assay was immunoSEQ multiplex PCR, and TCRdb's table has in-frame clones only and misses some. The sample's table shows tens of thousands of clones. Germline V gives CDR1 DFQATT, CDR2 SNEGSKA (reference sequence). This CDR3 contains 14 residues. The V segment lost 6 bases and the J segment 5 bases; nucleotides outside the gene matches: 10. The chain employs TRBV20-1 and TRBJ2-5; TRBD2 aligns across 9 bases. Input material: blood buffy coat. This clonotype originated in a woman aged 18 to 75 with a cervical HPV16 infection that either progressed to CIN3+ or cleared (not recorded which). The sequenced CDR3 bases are TGCAGTGCCGAACTGGGACTAGCTTTGGAGACC. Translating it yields CSAELGLALET. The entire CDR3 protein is CSAELGLALETQYF.